This TCR beta chain was captured by sequencing in a study of blood T cell repertoires in COVID-19. Study summary: The United States, Italy and Spain supplied acute and convalescent COVID-19 samples. T cells, B-cell-depleted T cells, or PBMCs provided the cDNA or gDNA that served as material.

In the original processing: Estimation of nucleated cell counts was performed using reference gene primer amplification. The assay was immunoSEQ multiplex PCR, and TCRdb's table has in-frame clones only and misses some. V, J and clone size are those of that table, while D and trimming were read from the DNA. The table has about 150,000 clones, over 80% seen once; the top ten hold approximately 8.9%. Patients from Seattle were sampled longitudinally, starting during active infection. The V gene lost 5 bases and the J gene lost 0 bases, with 5 bases spanning the gap. This CDR3 contains 12 residues. CDR1 and CDR2 from the germline V gene are MDHEN and SYDVKM.

This receptor was obtained from a man aged 25 to 40 with COVID-19, enrolled during active disease. The sample consisted of peripheral blood. The chain recombines TRBV28 with TRBJ2-7, with D unclear. The CDR3 protein is CASSQISYEQYF. The DNA of the CDR3 is TGTGCCAGCAGTCAAATCTCCTACGAGCAGTACTTC.